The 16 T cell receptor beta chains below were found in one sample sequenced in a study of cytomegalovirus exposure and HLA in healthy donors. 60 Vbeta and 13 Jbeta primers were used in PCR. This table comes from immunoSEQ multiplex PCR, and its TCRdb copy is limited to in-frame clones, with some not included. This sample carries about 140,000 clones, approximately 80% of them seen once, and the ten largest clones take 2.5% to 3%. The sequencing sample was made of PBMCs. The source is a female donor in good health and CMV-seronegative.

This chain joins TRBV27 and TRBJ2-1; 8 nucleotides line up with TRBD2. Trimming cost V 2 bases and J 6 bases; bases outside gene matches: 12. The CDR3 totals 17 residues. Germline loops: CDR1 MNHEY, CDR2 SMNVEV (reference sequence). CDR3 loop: CASSLTIGLAGSNEQFF. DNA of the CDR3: TGTGCCAGCAGTTTAACTATTGGGCTAGCGGGTTCCAATGAGCAGTTCTTC.

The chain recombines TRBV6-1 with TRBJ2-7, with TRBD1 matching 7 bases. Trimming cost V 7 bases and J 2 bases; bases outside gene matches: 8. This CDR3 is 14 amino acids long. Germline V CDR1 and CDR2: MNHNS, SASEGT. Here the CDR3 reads CASKRQGGTYEQYF. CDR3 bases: TGTGCCAGCAAGCGACAGGGTGGAACCTACGAGCAGTACTTC.

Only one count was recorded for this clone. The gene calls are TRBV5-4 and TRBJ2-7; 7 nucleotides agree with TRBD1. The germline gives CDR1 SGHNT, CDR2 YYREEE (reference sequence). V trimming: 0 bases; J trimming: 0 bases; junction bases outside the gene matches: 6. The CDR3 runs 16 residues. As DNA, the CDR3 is TGTGCCAGCAGCTTGGCCAGGGGGTCCAGCTCCTACGAGCAGTACTTC. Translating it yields CASSLARGSSSYEQYF.

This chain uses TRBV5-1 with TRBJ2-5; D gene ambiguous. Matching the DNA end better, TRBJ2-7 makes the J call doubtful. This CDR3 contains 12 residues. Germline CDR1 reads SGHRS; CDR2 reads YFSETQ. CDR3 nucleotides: TGCGCCAGCAGCCCCGGAGTGGCCGAGCAGTACTTC. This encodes CASSPGVAEQYF.

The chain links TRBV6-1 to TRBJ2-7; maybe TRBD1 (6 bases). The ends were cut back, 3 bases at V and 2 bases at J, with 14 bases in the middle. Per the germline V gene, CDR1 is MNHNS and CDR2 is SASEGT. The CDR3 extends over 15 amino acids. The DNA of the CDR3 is TGTGCCAGCAGTGATCGCCCGGGACAAACCTACGAGCAGTACTTC. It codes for CASSDRPGQTYEQYF.

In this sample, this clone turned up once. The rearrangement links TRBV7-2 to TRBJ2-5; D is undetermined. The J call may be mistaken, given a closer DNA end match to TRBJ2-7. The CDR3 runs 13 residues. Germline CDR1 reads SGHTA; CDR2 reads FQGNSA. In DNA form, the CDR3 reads TGTGCCAGCAGCTTAGCGGGCCTCGGCGAGCAGTACTTC. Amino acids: CASSLAGLGEQYF.

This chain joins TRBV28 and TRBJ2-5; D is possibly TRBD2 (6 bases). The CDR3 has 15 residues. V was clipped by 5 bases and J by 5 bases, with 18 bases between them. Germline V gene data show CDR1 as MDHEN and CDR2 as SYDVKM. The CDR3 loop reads CASSTEEGQMETQYF. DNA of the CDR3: TGTGCCAGCAGTACCGAGGAGGGCCAGATGGAGACCCAGTACTTC.

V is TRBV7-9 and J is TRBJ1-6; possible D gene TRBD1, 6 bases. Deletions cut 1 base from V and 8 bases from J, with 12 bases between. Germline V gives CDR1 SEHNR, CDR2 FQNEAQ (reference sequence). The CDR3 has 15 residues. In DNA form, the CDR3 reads TGTGCCAGCAGCTTAGGAGGGACAAAAGATTCACCCCTCCACTTT. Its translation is CASSLGGTKDSPLHF. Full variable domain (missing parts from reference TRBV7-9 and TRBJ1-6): DTGVSQNPRHKITKRGQNVTFRCDPISEHNRLYWYRQTLGQGPEFLTYFQNEAQLEKSRLLSDRFSAERPKGSFSTLEIQRTEQGDSAMYLCASSLGGTKDSPLHFGNGTRLTVT.

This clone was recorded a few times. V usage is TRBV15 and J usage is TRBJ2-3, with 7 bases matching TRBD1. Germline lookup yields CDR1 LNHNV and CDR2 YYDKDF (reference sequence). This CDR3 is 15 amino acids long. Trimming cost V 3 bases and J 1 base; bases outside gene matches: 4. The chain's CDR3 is CATSSHGTGTDTQYF. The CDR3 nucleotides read TGTGCCACCAGCAGCCATGGGACAGGCACAGATACGCAGTATTTT.

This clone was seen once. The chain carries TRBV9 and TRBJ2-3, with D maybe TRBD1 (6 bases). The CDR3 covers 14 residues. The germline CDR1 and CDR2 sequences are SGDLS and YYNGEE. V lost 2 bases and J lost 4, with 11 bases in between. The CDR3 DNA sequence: TGTGCCAGCAGCGTTAGGGGGAGCGCAGATACGCAGTATTTT. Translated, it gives CASSVRGSADTQYF. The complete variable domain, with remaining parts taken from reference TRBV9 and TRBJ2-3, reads DSGVTQTPKHLITATGQRVTLRCSPRSGDLSVYWYQQSLDQGLQFLIQYYNGEERAKGNILERFSAQQFPDLHSELNLSSLELGDSALYFCASSVRGSADTQYFGPGTRLTVL.

The CDR3 nucleotides read TGTGCCAGCTCACGGCCCCAGGGGTCCGGGGCCAACGTCCTGACTTTC. It is translated as CASSRPQGSGANVLTF. This chain joins TRBV18 and TRBJ2-6; possibly TRBD1 for D (6 bases). This CDR3 is built from 16 residues. V was shortened by 4 bases and J by 4 bases, with 14 bases between the two germline ends. The germline V gene encodes CDR1 KGHSH and CDR2 LQKENI.

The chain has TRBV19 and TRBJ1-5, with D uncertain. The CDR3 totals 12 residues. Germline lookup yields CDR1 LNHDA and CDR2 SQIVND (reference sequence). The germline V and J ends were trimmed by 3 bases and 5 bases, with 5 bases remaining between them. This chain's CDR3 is CASSIEDQPQHF. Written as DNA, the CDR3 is TGTGCCAGTAGTATCGAGGATCAGCCCCAGCATTTT.

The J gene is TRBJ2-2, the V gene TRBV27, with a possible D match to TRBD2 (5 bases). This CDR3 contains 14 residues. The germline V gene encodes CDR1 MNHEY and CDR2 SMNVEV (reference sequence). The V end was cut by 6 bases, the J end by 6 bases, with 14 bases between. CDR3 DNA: TGTGCCAGCAGACAACGAGGGCTCGCCGGGGAGCTGTTTTTT. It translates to CASRQRGLAGELFF.

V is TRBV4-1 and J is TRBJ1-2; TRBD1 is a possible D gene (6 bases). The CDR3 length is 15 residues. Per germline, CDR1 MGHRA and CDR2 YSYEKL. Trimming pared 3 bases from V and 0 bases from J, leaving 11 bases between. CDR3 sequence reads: CASSQPGHPNYGYTF. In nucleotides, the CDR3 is TGCGCCAGCAGCCAGCCGGGACACCCTAACTATGGCTACACCTTC.

CDR3 nucleotide sequence: TGTGCCAGCAGCTTGGTGGCTAGCGGGAGTCGGGATACGCAGTATTTT. Translating it yields CASSLVASGSRDTQYF. The chain employs TRBV5-4 and TRBJ2-3; 10 nucleotides line up with TRBD2. In germline, CDR1 is SGHNT, CDR2 YYREEE (reference sequence). The CDR3 covers 16 residues. The V segment lost 0 bases and the J segment 6 bases; nucleotides outside the gene matches: 7. Full variable domain (rest looked up from reference TRBV5-4 and TRBJ2-3): ETGVTQSPTHLIKTRGQQVTLRCSSQSGHNTVSWYQQALGQGPQFIFQYYREEENGRGNFPPRFSGLQFPNYSSELNVNALELDDSALYLCASSLVASGSRDTQYFGPGTRLTVL.

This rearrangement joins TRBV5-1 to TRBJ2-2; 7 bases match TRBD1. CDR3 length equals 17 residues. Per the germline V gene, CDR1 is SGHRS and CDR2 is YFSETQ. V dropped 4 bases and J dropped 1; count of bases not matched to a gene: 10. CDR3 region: CASSPETGWGNTGELFF. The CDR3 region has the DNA TGCGCCAGCAGCCCGGAGACAGGGTGGGGGAACACCGGGGAGCTGTTTTTT.